This TCR beta chain emerged from a study of blood T cell repertoires in COVID-19. As originally analysed: It was from reference gene primer amplification that nucleated cell counts were estimated. Using immunoSEQ multiplex PCR, the repertoire was profiled, and TCRdb retains in-frame clones only, with some absent. V and J calls and clone size follow that table, whereas D and trimming were derived from the DNA. Of fewer than 450,000 clones in the sample, around 89% are singletons; the top ten hold over 10%. CDR1 and CDR2 (germline): MNHEY, SVGAGI. V shed 4 bases, J shed 1 base, and the junction held 2 bases outside the gene matches. The CDR3 is made up of 14 amino acids.

The material sequenced was peripheral blood. The chain carries TRBV6-5 and TRBJ1-1; TRBD1 aligns across 8 bases. This sequence was found in a woman aged 50 to 60 with COVID-19, enrolled during active disease. CDR3: CASSWTGSNTEAFF. The CDR3 DNA sequence: TGTGCCAGCAGTTGGACAGGGTCGAACACTGAAGCTTTCTTT.